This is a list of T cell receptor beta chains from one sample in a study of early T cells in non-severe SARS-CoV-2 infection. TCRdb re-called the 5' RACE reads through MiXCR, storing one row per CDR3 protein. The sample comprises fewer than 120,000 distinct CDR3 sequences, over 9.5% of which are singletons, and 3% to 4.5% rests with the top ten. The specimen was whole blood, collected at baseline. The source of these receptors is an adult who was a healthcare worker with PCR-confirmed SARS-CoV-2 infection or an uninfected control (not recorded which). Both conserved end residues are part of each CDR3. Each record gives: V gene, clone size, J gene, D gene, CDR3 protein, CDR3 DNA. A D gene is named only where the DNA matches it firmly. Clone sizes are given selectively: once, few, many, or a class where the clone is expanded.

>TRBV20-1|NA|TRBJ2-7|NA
CSARVGAFEQYF
TGCAGTGCTAGAGTCGGCGCCTTCGAGCAGTACTTC
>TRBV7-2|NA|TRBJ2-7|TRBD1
CASSKDRLHEQYF
TGTGCCAGCAGCAAGGACAGGCTCCACGAGCAGTACTTC
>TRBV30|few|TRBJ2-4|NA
CACNPSRSVLAKNIQYF
TGTGCCTGCAACCCCTCGAGGAGTGTACTAGCCAAAAACATTCAGTACTTC
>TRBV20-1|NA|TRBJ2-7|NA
CSARDGSPNEQYF
TGCAGTGCTAGAGACGGGAGTCCCAACGAGCAGTACTTC
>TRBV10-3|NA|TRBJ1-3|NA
CAISAWEAGNTIYF
TGTGCCATCAGTGCATGGGAGGCTGGAAACACCATATATTTT
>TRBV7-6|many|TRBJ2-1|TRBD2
CASSLSIPRDGRDEQFF
TGTGCCAGCAGCTTGTCAATCCCCCGGGACGGGAGGGATGAGCAGTTCTTC
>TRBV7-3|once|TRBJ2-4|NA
CASGDRGNIQYF
TGTGCCAGCGGTGACAGAGGGAACATTCAGTACTTC
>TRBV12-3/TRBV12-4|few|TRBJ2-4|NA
CASRRGNIQYF
TGTGCCAGCAGGCGAGGGAACATTCAGTACTTC
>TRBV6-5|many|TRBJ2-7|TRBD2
CASSYSGLADYEQYF
TGTGCCAGCAGTTACTCGGGACTAGCGGATTACGAGCAGTACTTC
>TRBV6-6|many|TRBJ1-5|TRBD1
CASRITGGGRPQHF
TGTGCCAGCAGAATTACAGGGGGCGGTCGGCCCCAGCATTTT
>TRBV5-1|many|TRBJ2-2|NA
CASSRREGNTGELFF
TGCGCCAGCAGCCGGCGAGAGGGAAACACCGGGGAGCTGTTTTTT
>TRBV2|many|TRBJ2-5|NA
CASSERTQETQYF
TGTGCCAGCAGTGAACGGACCCAAGAGACCCAGTACTTC
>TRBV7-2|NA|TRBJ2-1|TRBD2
CASSPASGRVYNEQFF
TGTGCCAGCAGCCCCGCTAGCGGGAGAGTCTACAATGAGCAGTTCTTC
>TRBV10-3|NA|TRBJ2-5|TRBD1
CAISETGTEETQYF
TGTGCCATCAGTGAAACAGGGACAGAAGAGACCCAGTACTTC
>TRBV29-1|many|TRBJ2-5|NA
CSVQMRQETQYF
TGCAGCGTCCAAATGCGGCAAGAGACCCAGTACTTC
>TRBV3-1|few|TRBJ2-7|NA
CASSQDHGGASRYEQYF
TGTGCCAGCAGCCAAGATCACGGAGGGGCGAGCCGCTACGAGCAGTACTTC
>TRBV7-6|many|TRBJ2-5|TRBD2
CASSFGGLAGLGETQYF
TGTGCCAGCAGCTTCGGGGGACTAGCGGGATTGGGAGAGACCCAGTACTTC
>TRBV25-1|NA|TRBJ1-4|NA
CASSEQITTNEKLFF
TGTGCCAGCAGTGAGCAGATCACAACTAATGAAAAACTGTTTTTT
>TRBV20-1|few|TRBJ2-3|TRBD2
CSAKEAGGPADTQYF
TGCAGTGCCAAGGAAGCGGGGGGGCCCGCAGATACGCAGTATTTT
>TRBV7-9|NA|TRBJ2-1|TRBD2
CASSLGTSGCTEQFF
TGTGCCAGCAGCTTAGGGACTAGCGGGTGTACTGAGCAGTTCTTC
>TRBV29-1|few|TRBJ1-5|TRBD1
CSVRTGSNQPQHF
TGCAGCGTCCGGACAGGGTCAAATCAGCCCCAGCATTTT
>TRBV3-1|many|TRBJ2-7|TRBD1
CASSQDPGQGLYEQYF
TGTGCCAGCAGCCAAGATCCGGGACAGGGTCTCTACGAGCAGTACTTC